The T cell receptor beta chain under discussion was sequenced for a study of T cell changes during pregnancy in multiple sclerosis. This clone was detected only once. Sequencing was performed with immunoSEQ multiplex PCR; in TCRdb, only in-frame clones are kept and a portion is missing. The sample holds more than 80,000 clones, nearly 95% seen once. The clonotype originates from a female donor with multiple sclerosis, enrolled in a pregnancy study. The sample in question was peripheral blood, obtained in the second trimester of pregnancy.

The CDR3 DNA reads as TGTGCCAGTAGTATGGGCCCCGGACAGGGCTCCTACGAGCAGTACTTC. It is translated as CASSMGPGQGSYEQYF. This rearrangement joins TRBV19 to TRBJ2-7; TRBD1 aligns across 8 bases. Germline loops: CDR1 LNHDA, CDR2 SQIVND (reference sequence). The V gene end was trimmed by 3 bases and the J gene end by 0 bases; junction bases not matched to a gene: 7. The CDR3 is 16 amino acids.